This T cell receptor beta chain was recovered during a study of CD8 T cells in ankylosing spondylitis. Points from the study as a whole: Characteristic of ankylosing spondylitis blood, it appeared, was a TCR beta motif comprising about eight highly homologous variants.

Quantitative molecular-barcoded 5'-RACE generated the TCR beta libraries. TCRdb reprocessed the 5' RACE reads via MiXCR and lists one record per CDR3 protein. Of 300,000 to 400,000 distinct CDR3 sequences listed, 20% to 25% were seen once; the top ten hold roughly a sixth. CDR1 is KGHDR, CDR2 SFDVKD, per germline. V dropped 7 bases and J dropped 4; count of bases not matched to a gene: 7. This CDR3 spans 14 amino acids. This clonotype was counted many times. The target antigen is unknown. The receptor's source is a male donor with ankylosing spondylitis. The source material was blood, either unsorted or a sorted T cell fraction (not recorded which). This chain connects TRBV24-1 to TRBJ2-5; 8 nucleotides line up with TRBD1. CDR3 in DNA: TGTGCCACCAGAAGGACAGGGATAGCAGAGACCCAGTACTTC. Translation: CATRRTGIAETQYF.